This TCR beta chain appears in the sequencing data of a study of regulatory T cells in long-lasting Graves disease. CDR3 length: 15 amino acids. CDR1 and CDR2 (germline): SGDLS, YYNGEE. The trim removed 1 base at V and 2 bases at J, leaving 4 bases unmatched. This clonotype was observed at least ten times. Time point denoted: newly diagnosed GD, antithyroid drugs for less than 3 months. There was RNA extracted from PBMCs, and the TCR library was made from it. The TCR beta library used iRepertoire HTBI primers with Arm-PCR amplification of CDR3. TCRdb reanalysed the multiplex PCR reads using MiXCR and keeps one entry per CDR3 protein. This table has 530,000 or so distinct CDR3 sequences, about 15% appearing once. The data also belong to a second study, concerning T cells in Graves' hyperthyroidism and ophthalmopathy.

The receptor comes from a man aged 18 to 30 with Graves disease. This chain joins TRBV9 and TRBJ2-5; the match to TRBD2 covers 8 bases. The sequences come from peripheral blood mononuclear cells (PBMCs), collected at new diagnosis, from a patient treated with antithyroid drugs. The CDR3 here is CASSVLAGPQETQYF. The CDR3 bases are TGTGCCAGCAGCGTATTAGCGGGACCTCAAGAGACCCAGTACTTC. Full variable domain (remainder filled in from reference TRBV9 and TRBJ2-5): DSGVTQTPKHLITATGQRVTLRCSPRSGDLSVYWYQQSLDQGLQFLIQYYNGEERAKGNILERFSAQQFPDLHSELNLSSLELGDSALYFCASSVLAGPQETQYFGPGTRLLVL.